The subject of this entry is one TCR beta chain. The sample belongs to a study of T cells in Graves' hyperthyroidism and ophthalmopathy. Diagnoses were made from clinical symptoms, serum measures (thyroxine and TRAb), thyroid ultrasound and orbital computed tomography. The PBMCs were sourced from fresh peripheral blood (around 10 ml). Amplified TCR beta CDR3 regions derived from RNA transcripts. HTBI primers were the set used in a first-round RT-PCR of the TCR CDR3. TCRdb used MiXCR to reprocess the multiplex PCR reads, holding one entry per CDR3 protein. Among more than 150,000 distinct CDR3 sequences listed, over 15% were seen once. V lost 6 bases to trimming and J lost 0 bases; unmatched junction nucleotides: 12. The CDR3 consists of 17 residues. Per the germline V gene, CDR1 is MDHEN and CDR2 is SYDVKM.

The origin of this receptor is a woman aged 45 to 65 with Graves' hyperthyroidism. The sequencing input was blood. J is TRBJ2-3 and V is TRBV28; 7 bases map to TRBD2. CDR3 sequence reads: CASRGPVAGVSTDTQYF. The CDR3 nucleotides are TGTGCCAGCAGGGGGCCAGTTGCGGGAGTAAGCACAGATACGCAGTATTTT.